This is a list of T cell receptor beta chains from one sample in a study of technical replicates of blood from several donors. Only in-frame clones appear in the TCRdb table, and some are missing; sequencing was by immunoSEQ multiplex PCR. The sample lists about 75,000 clones; approximately 89% were seen once. Material: PBMCs. Source of these receptors: a human donor in good health. Some clones in this sample may be carry-over from other donors' samples. The CDR3 runs from the conserved cysteine through the conserved F or W. The order of the fields is CDR3 protein, V gene, J gene.

CDR3 protein: CAWGTGGSAGAGNEQFF
V gene: TRBV30
J gene: TRBJ2-1

CDR3 protein: CASSPLIDRDEAFF
V gene: TRBV4-2
J gene: TRBJ1-1

CDR3 protein: CASSLSFSGGEIYGYTF
V gene: TRBV27
J gene: TRBJ1-2

CDR3 protein: CASSQEFGLANLEQFF
V gene: TRBV4-2
J gene: TRBJ2-1

CDR3 protein: CASSQTGLYGYTF
V gene: TRBV5-4
J gene: TRBJ1-2

CDR3 protein: CASSTSGQGRGRTIRGQPQHF
V gene: TRBV7-8
J gene: TRBJ1-5

CDR3 protein: CAWTGSSYEQYF
V gene: TRBV30
J gene: TRBJ2-7

CDR3 protein: CASRGRQAYNSPLHF
V gene: TRBV12-2
J gene: TRBJ1-6

CDR3 protein: CASSEGQPGSYEQYF
V gene: TRBV7-2
J gene: TRBJ2-7

CDR3 protein: CASSQDLTATYGYTF
V gene: TRBV4-2
J gene: TRBJ1-2

CDR3 protein: CASSLDRGPYEQYF
V gene: TRBV5-6
J gene: TRBJ2-7

CDR3 protein: CSARTTGISTF
V gene: TRBV20-1
J gene: TRBJ1-2

CDR3 protein: CASSRGQAIHNEQFF
V gene: TRBV19
J gene: TRBJ2-1

CDR3 protein: CASSLAGGRETQYF
V gene: TRBV5-4
J gene: TRBJ2-5

CDR3 protein: CASQSGLMNTEAFF
V gene: TRBV6-1
J gene: TRBJ1-1

CDR3 protein: CASSFGAGATDTQYF
V gene: TRBV5-1
J gene: TRBJ2-3

CDR3 protein: CASSLEGGSGTEAFF
V gene: TRBV5-1
J gene: TRBJ1-1

CDR3 protein: CASSQSAGPPQGSRETQYF
V gene: TRBV14
J gene: TRBJ2-5

CDR3 protein: CASSFLTSGAPDTQYF
V gene: TRBV5-1
J gene: TRBJ2-3

CDR3 protein: CASSSSGDTQYF
V gene: TRBV11-3
J gene: TRBJ2-3

CDR3 protein: CASSGYRGRTGANVLTF
V gene: TRBV9
J gene: TRBJ2-6

CDR3 protein: CASSQGDLISYNEQFF
V gene: TRBV4-3
J gene: TRBJ2-1

CDR3 protein: CASRSDFSSYNSPLHF
V gene: TRBV6-6
J gene: TRBJ1-6

CDR3 protein: CASSLNPVTSGATYEQYF
V gene: TRBV7-3
J gene: TRBJ2-7

CDR3 protein: CASRTGTSGRSEQFF
V gene: TRBV5-1
J gene: TRBJ2-1

CDR3 protein: CASSPQPTGAGANVLTF
V gene: TRBV7-9
J gene: TRBJ2-6

CDR3 protein: CASSLPGRGYGYTF
V gene: TRBV7-2
J gene: TRBJ1-2

CDR3 protein: CASSSGPGLAGIDEQFF
V gene: TRBV5-7
J gene: TRBJ2-1

CDR3 protein: CSVDGQGNEQYF
V gene: TRBV29-1
J gene: TRBJ2-7

CDR3 protein: CASSLGRAYEQYF
V gene: TRBV5-4
J gene: TRBJ2-7

CDR3 protein: CASSPGPGAGELFF
V gene: TRBV4-3
J gene: TRBJ2-2

CDR3 protein: CASSPTEGRRYTEAFF
V gene: TRBV18
J gene: TRBJ1-1

CDR3 protein: CASTLSVGVNTGELFF
V gene: TRBV9
J gene: TRBJ2-2

CDR3 protein: CAWSVTSGPYEQYF
V gene: TRBV30
J gene: TRBJ2-7

CDR3 protein: CASSLGDRSNEQFF
V gene: TRBV5-1
J gene: TRBJ2-1

CDR3 protein: CASSPDRVRWPQHF
V gene: TRBV7-2
J gene: TRBJ1-5

CDR3 protein: CASSLAAGGSYGYTF
V gene: TRBV11-1
J gene: TRBJ1-2

CDR3 protein: CAGGDEKLFF
V gene: TRBV23-1
J gene: TRBJ1-4

CDR3 protein: CASGSTSGRLSEQYF
V gene: TRBV9
J gene: TRBJ2-7

CDR3 protein: CASSVGQDGSGNTIYF
V gene: TRBV9
J gene: TRBJ1-3

CDR3 protein: CASSFSLAGDDGELFF
V gene: TRBV7-6
J gene: TRBJ2-2

CDR3 protein: CASSLTGGNYGYTF
V gene: TRBV5-1
J gene: TRBJ1-2

CDR3 protein: CASTMDRLAKNIQYF
V gene: TRBV2
J gene: TRBJ2-4